Each of the 21 T cell receptor beta chains below was sequenced from the same sample in a study of blood T cell repertoires in COVID-19. Profiled with immunoSEQ multiplex PCR; TCRdb holds only in-frame clones, not every one. The sample has about 52,000 clones; under 90% are singletons. The sequenced sample was peripheral blood. These receptors were obtained from a man aged 65-85 years with acute or convalescent COVID-19.

V usage is TRBV15 and J usage is TRBJ1-3; no clear D. The germline CDR1 and CDR2 sequences are LNHNV and YYDKDF (reference sequence). This CDR3 spans 14 amino acids. V lost 2 bases to trimming and J lost 2 bases, with 7 bases between them. Here the CDR3 reads CATSRPGTGNTIYF. The CDR3 DNA reads as TGTGCCACCAGCAGACCGGGAACTGGAAACACCATATATTTT. Complete variable domain (other parts from reference TRBV15 and TRBJ1-3): DAMVIQNPRYQVTQFGKPVTLSCSQTLNHNVMYWYQQKSSQAPKLLFHYYDKDFNNEADTPDNFQSRRPNTSFCFLDIRSPGLGDTAMYLCATSRPGTGNTIYFGEGSWLTVV.

The chain joins TRBV19 to TRBJ2-7; a weak D match, TRBD2 (6 bases). Germline CDR1 and CDR2: LNHDA and SQIVND (reference sequence). V gave up 4 bases and J gave up 0 bases, with 13 bases separating them. This CDR3 has 15 residues. In DNA, the CDR3 is TGTGCCAGTAGTACGGCGGACTACTACTCCTACGAGCAGTACTTC. The encoded protein is CASSTADYYSYEQYF.

This sequence joins TRBV28 and TRBJ1-3, with D hard to call. Germline-derived CDR1 and CDR2 are MDHEN and SYDVKM. V dropped 3 bases and J dropped 8 bases, with 5 bases sitting between them. CDR3 length: 11 amino acids. The CDR3 bases are TGTGCCAGCAGTTTGAGTCACACCATATATTTT. This gives the protein CASSLSHTIYF.

CDR3 nucleotide sequence: TGCGCCAGCAGCCTCCCCCCGGGGAACACTGAAGCTTTCTTT. It encodes CASSLPPGNTEAFF. The chain employs TRBV5-1 and TRBJ1-1; D is unresolved. The length of the CDR3 is 14 residues. The germline V gene has CDR1 SGHRS and CDR2 YFSETQ. V was cut by 4 bases and J by 1 base, with 11 bases left in between.

This chain connects TRBV18 to TRBJ1-1, with D possibly TRBD1 on 6 matching bases. V was pared by 4 bases and J by 0 bases, with 12 bases between. Germline loops: CDR1 KGHSH, CDR2 LQKENI. The CDR3 has 15 residues. CDR3: CASSRDRQVNTEAFF. The CDR3 DNA is TGTGCCAGCTCACGGGATCGACAGGTGAACACTGAAGCTTTCTTT.

The chain recombines TRBV10-3 with TRBJ1-2, with a tentative D call TRBD1 (6 bases). Germline V gene sequence: CDR1 ENHRY, CDR2 SYGVKD. The CDR3 runs 15 residues. V lost 3 bases and J 0 bases, leaving 11 bases between the germline ends. The DNA for the CDR3 is TGTGCCATCAGTGACCCGGACAGAACTAACTATGGCTACACCTTC. Protein: CAISDPDRTNYGYTF.

The chain is built from TRBV28 and TRBJ1-5; no clear D. V lost 10 bases, J lost 0 bases, and 13 bases lay in between. This CDR3 has 14 residues. Germline V lookup: CDR1 MDHEN, CDR2 SYDVKM. The CDR3 sequence: CATRMRFSNQPQHF. DNA of the CDR3: TGTGCCACGCGAATGAGGTTTAGCAATCAGCCCCAGCATTTT.

V gene TRBV13 combines with J gene TRBJ1-6, with D perhaps matching TRBD1 (6 bases). With 2 bases removed from V and 10 bases from J, the gap between germline ends came to 21 bases. The CDR3 runs 17 residues. Germline lookup yields CDR1 PRHDT and CDR2 FYEKMQ (reference sequence). Here the CDR3 DNA reads TGTGCCAGCAGCTTACGCGCGTATGGACAGAAAGGATCACCCCTCCACTTT. Its protein product is CASSLRAYGQKGSPLHF.

This clone was counted between two and nine times. This rearrangement joins TRBV19 to TRBJ2-3; no clear D. CDR1 is LNHDA, CDR2 SQIVND, per germline (reference sequence). This CDR3 has 14 residues. Trimming pared 7 bases from V and 2 bases from J, leaving 13 bases between. The CDR3 loop is CASTLEVNTDTQYF. CDR3 nucleotides: TGTGCCAGTACATTAGAAGTAAACACAGATACGCAGTATTTT.

The V call is TRBV19, the J call TRBJ2-1; TRBD2 might be the D (6 bases). This CDR3 region has 17 residues. CDR1 and CDR2 from the germline V gene are LNHDA and SQIVND (reference sequence). The germline V and J ends were trimmed by 1 base and 3 bases, with 16 bases remaining between them. The CDR3, as DNA: TGTGCCAGTAGTATAGGGACTGGAGGGAAAAACTACAATGAGCAGTTCTTC. Protein sequence: CASSIGTGGKNYNEQFF.

This chain uses TRBV19 with TRBJ1-3, with D perhaps TRBD1 (6 bases). V was trimmed by 3 bases and J by 2 bases, leaving 11 bases between them. The CDR3 is 15 residues long. Germline values: CDR1 LNHDA, CDR2 SQIVND (reference sequence). CDR3 DNA: TGTGCCAGTAGTATGATGTCAGGGGCTGGAAACACCATATATTTT. Translated, it gives CASSMMSGAGNTIYF.

The chain employs TRBV5-1 and TRBJ2-2, with D possibly matching TRBD2 (5 bases). The V end was cut by 5 bases, the J end by 2 bases, with 10 bases between. The CDR3 is made up of 14 amino acids. Germline CDR1 reads SGHRS; CDR2 reads YFSETQ. The DNA for the CDR3 is TGCGCCAGCAGGGGAGCGATCAACACCGGGGAGCTGTTTTTT. Amino acid sequence: CASRGAINTGELFF.

The genes are TRBV9 and TRBJ2-3, with a tentative D call TRBD1 (5 bases). CDR1 is SGDLS and CDR2 is YYNGEE in the germline V gene. The CDR3 runs 15 residues. V lost 2 bases to trimming and J lost 0 bases, with 10 bases between them. The CDR3 loop is CASSVSQGSTDTQYF. Here the CDR3 DNA reads TGTGCCAGCAGCGTTAGCCAGGGCAGCACAGATACGCAGTATTTT.

The chain recombines TRBV15 with TRBJ1-3; no definite D call. Per germline, CDR1 LNHNV and CDR2 YYDKDF (reference sequence). The CDR3 is 13 residues long. V lost 1 base, J lost 1 base, and 2 bases lay in between. The CDR3 DNA is TGTGCCACCAGCAGAGCGTCTGGAAACACCATATATTTT. Translated: CATSRASGNTIYF. The full variable domain, rest sourced from reference TRBV15 and TRBJ1-3, is DAMVIQNPRYQVTQFGKPVTLSCSQTLNHNVMYWYQQKSSQAPKLLFHYYDKDFNNEADTPDNFQSRRPNTSFCFLDIRSPGLGDTAMYLCATSRASGNTIYFGEGSWLTVV.

Details on this clone: In the same sample, other DNA sequences code for this CDR3. The gene calls are TRBV7-2 and TRBJ1-2, with TRBD1 as a possible D gene (5 bases). Germline-derived CDR1 and CDR2 are SGHTA and FQGNSA. Trimming stripped 6 bases from V and 5 bases from J, with 13 bases between. The CDR3 contains 13 residues. The CDR3 coding sequence is TGTGCCAGCAGTCCCCGCGGGGGGTATGGCTACACCTTC. It specifies CASSPRGGYGYTF.

The V and J genes are TRBV3-1 (or the pseudogene TRBV3-2) and TRBJ2-7, with TRBD1 matching over 11 bases. After removal of 3 bases from V and 4 bases from J, the junction contained 2 bases not matched to a gene. The CDR3 is 14 residues long. Germline lookup yields CDR1 LGHDT and CDR2 YNNKEL (reference sequence). CDR3 protein: CASSQGTGGYEQYV. The CDR3 DNA reads as TGTGCCAGCAGCCAGGGGACAGGGGGTTACGAGCAGTACGTC.

V gene TRBV27 combines with J gene TRBJ2-2; 8 nucleotides line up with TRBD2. Germline assignment: CDR1 MNHEY and CDR2 SMNVEV (reference sequence). The CDR3 is 16 amino acids. J was trimmed by 1 base and V by 6 bases; bases with no gene match: 7. CDR3 coding DNA: TGTGCCAGCAGATCCCGGGGGGGTTGGAACACCGGGGAGCTGTTTTTT. It codes for CASRSRGGWNTGELFF.

The chain carries TRBV27 and TRBJ1-3, with 8 bases aligning to TRBD1. CDR1 MNHEY and CDR2 SMNVEV come from the germline V gene (reference sequence). This CDR3 region has 16 residues. The V gene end was trimmed by 2 bases and the J gene end by 4 bases; junction bases not matched to a gene: 7. DNA of the CDR3: TGTGCCAGCAGTTTACGAACAGGGGGTAGGGGAAACACCATATATTTT. It codes for CASSLRTGGRGNTIYF.

The V gene is TRBV9, the J gene TRBJ2-1; TRBD2 agrees at 8 bases. This CDR3 spans 14 amino acids. CDR1 and CDR2 from the germline V gene are SGDLS and YYNGEE. After removal of 3 bases from V and 2 bases from J, the junction contained 1 base not matched to a gene. This CDR3 is CASSAAGAYNEQFF. CDR3 bases: TGTGCCAGCAGCGCAGCGGGAGCCTACAATGAGCAGTTCTTC. Supplemented by reference TRBV9 and TRBJ2-1, the full variable domain reads DSGVTQTPKHLITATGQRVTLRCSPRSGDLSVYWYQQSLDQGLQFLIQYYNGEERAKGNILERFSAQQFPDLHSELNLSSLELGDSALYFCASSAAGAYNEQFFGPGTRLTVL.

This sequence joins TRBV14 and TRBJ2-3; 12 nucleotides match TRBD2. Looked up from germline, CDR1 is SGHDN and CDR2 is FVKESK. The trim removed 4 bases at V and 3 bases at J, leaving 11 bases unmatched. This CDR3 region has 18 residues. The CDR3 DNA reads TGTGCCAGCAGCCCAGGGATCCTAGCGGGAGGGCCAACAGATACGCAGTATTTT. Translation: CASSPGILAGGPTDTQYF.

V gene TRBV4-3 combines with J gene TRBJ1-1; no clear D. CDR3 length: 16 residues. V was cut by 0 bases and J by 1 base, with 12 bases left in between. Germline V gene sequence: CDR1 LGHNA, CDR2 YSLEER. CDR3 protein: CASSQDYAVTNTEAFF. Written as DNA, the CDR3 is TGCGCCAGCAGCCAAGATTACGCAGTCACGAACACTGAAGCTTTCTTT.